The present T cell receptor beta chain was sequenced within a study of tumor-infiltrating lymphocytes in localized non-small cell lung cancer. Across the study: Tumor tissue and non-adjacent uninvolved lung came from each patient. Whole-study findings and limits: Different pieces of the same tissue went to different assays, confounding technical variation with intratumor heterogeneity. No T-cell fraction difference was seen between IM1 and IM2 tumors. Compared with uninvolved lung, tumors showed higher T cell infiltration by TCRbeta sequencing.

As concerns this clone: Its cognate antigen is unknown.

The V and J ends lost 0 bases and 2 bases, in that order; junction bases with no gene match: 3. Germline V gene data show CDR1 as SGDLS and CDR2 as YYNGEE. This CDR3 spans 15 amino acids. Sequencing was performed with immunoSEQ multiplex PCR; in TCRdb, only in-frame clones are kept and a portion is missing. The profile shows about 29,000 clones, 80% to 90% of them singletons. The sequence was collected from a human donor with non-small cell lung cancer. This chain uses TRBV9 with TRBJ2-5; TRBD1 aligns across 8 bases. Sequencing used lung tumor tissue. CDR3: CASSVVQGGQETQYF. CDR3 bases: TGTGCCAGCAGCGTAGTACAGGGGGGACAAGAGACCCAGTACTTC.